This T cell receptor (beta chain) was profiled in a study of cytotoxic CD8 clonotypes in ibrutinib-treated CLL. The repertoire was sequenced with immunoSEQ multiplex PCR; TCRdb's copy has only in-frame clones and lacks some. The sample yields hundreds of thousands of clones, roughly 71% seen once. This CDR3 contains 12 residues. Germline values: CDR1 SNHLY, CDR2 FYNNEI. Trimming removed 7 bases at V and 5 bases at J, with 11 bases between. Sequenced here: PBMCs, sampled after 36 months of ibrutinib treatment. This sequence joins TRBV2 and TRBJ1-2; D uncertain. The clonotype was recovered from a human donor with chronic lymphocytic leukemia. The CDR3 region has the DNA TGTGCCAGCATGCGGGTTGGGTATGGCTACACCTTC. This sequence encodes CASMRVGYGYTF.